This TCR beta chain is drawn from a study of cytomegalovirus exposure and HLA in healthy donors (dated by TCRdb to about 2017). The study in broad terms: The 650 to 800 repertoires of the first cohort and the roughly 120 validation repertoires were produced on the same platform, according to a later analysis. The study aimed to test whether signatures of past pathogen exposure could be identified by cataloging public T cell receptors. Besides the first cohort of more than 650 subjects, a separate validation cohort made up of some 110 different subjects was used. To predict cytomegalovirus infection status, the study brought together high-throughput TCR immunosequencing, statistical association of individual TCRs with disease status, and machine learning.

Donors formed part of the validation cohort, which comprised 120 subjects and was distinct from the first cohort of roughly 600 subjects. As regards this clone: Its antigen is currently not known. No quality values exist for individual bases; no much larger clone is one base distant.

The germline V gene encodes CDR1 SGHRS and CDR2 YFSETQ. There are 15 amino acids in the CDR3, from cysteine to phenylalanine inclusive. Only the CDR3 part of the read is kept: 45 bases, read in frame from the first base. V is pruned by 1 base and J by 2 bases, leaving 4 bases of the junction without a gene match. Study-wide findings and limitations: In vitro tests confirmed that a few of the cytomegalovirus-associated TCR beta chains recognize cytomegalovirus antigens. The validation cohort had no HLA typing available for a later analysis, so co-occurrence within that cohort was assessed over all 130 or so repertoires. Across donors, most TCR sequences were observed very rarely, whereas some public TCRs were present in many individuals. The classifier was reported to diagnose cytomegalovirus status with high specificity and sensitivity in both the original cohort and the validation cohort. The study gave a list of more than 150 TCR beta chains associated with cytomegalovirus. Of the cluster scores, 85% to 95% were above 0 in a later analysis, which found that TCRs clustered in the first cohort also tended to co-occur in the 110 or so validation repertoires. It was suggested by the authors that the approach could potentially be generalized to other disease states and immunological phenotypes.

The library relied on the immunoSEQ multiplex PCR assay. The source study handled its data this way. A statistical classification framework was developed to diagnose cytomegalovirus status using the catalog of TCR beta chain sequences. The clones in this table, taken by TCRdb from immuneACCESS, are in-frame only. Not every clone is retained; where verified, under half of the shortfall comes from an unresolved V gene, and the cause of the rest is unknown. V, J and clone size were drawn from that table, and D and trimming were deduced from the DNA. This sample holds 150,000 to 200,000 clones; 85% were observed only once. Of the sample, more than 15% is held by the ten largest clones.

The clonotype was recovered from a man younger than 35 in good health and CMV-seropositive. The sequence links TRBV5-1 to TRBJ2-7; 9 bases in between match TRBD1. Sequenced material: PBMCs. CDR3 region: CASSLSGTGPYEQYF. The DNA sequence is TGCGCCAGCAGCTTGTCCGGGACAGGGCCCTACGAGCAGTACTTC.